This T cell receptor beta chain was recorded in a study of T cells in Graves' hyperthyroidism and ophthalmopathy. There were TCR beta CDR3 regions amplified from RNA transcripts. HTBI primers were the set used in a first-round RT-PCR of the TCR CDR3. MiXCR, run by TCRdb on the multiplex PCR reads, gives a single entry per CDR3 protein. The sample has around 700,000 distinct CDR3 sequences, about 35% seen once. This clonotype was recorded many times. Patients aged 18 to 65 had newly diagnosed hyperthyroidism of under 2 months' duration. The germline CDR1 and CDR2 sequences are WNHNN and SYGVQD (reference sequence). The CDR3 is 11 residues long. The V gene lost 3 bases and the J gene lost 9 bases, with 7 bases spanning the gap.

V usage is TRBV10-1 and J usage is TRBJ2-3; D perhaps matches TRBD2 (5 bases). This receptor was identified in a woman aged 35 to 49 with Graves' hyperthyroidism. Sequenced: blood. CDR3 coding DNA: TGCGCCAGCAGTGAAGCGGTAACGCAGTATTTT. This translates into CASSEAVTQYF.